The next 32 T cell receptor beta chains were all read from a single sample in a study of metastatic and nonmetastatic thyroid tumors. MiXCR was used by TCRdb to re-call the PCR reads. The sample has over 6,000 clones; 27% are singletons. No treatment had been given to any patient before thyroid surgery. The sample was adjacent normal tissue. The source is a female donor with papillary thyroid cancer or a benign thyroid nodule (not recorded which). Some clones in this sample may be carry-over from other donors' samples.

By sample fraction, this clone is medium-sized. The J gene is TRBJ1-5, the V gene TRBV28; D perhaps matches TRBD1 (5 bases). The V end lost 5 bases, the J end lost 0 bases, and 11 bases lay between the germline ends. Germline values: CDR1 MDHEN, CDR2 SYDVKM. The CDR3 totals 15 residues. CDR3 protein: CASSQGAVSNQPQHF. DNA of the CDR3: TGTGCCAGCAGTCAGGGTGCGGTTAGCAATCAGCCCCAGCATTTT.

The table lists this clone with many counts. Other DNA sequences of this sample code for an identical CDR3. This rearrangement joins TRBV5-1 to TRBJ1-1; D is unclear. From germline, CDR1 is SGHRS and CDR2 YFSETQ. The CDR3 loop spans 13 amino acids. Trimming left V 1 base short and J 4 bases short, with 8 bases between. The CDR3 here is CASSLLGSTEAFF. The CDR3 nucleotides are TGCGCCAGCAGCTTGTTGGGGTCCACTGAAGCTTTCTTT.

The rearrangement links TRBV5-1 to TRBJ2-7, with TRBD1 matching over 9 bases. The CDR3 extends over 17 amino acids. CDR1 SGHRS and CDR2 YFSETQ come from the germline V gene. Unmatched junction bases numbered 12, after V lost 0 bases and J lost 5 bases. The CDR3 loop reads CASSLAGGWDRVNEQYF. The CDR3 DNA is TGCGCCAGCAGCTTGGCCGGGGGATGGGACAGGGTCAACGAGCAGTACTTC. Looking up the rest from reference TRBV5-1 and TRBJ2-7 gives the full variable domain: KAGVTQTPRYLIKTRGQQVTLSCSPISGHRSVSWYQQTPGQGLQFLFEYFSETQRNKGNFPGRFSGRQFSNSRSEMNVSTLELGDSALYLCASSLAGGWDRVNEQYFGPGTRLTVT.

This clone is classed as medium-sized. The genes are TRBV6-1 and TRBJ1-2, with 8 bases matching TRBD1. Germline values: CDR1 MNHNS, CDR2 SASEGT. Germline trimming cut 7 bases from V and 4 bases from J; bases unmatched to any gene: 5. The CDR3 runs to 13 residues. The DNA of the CDR3 is TGTGCCAGCACGGTTACAGGGGGCTATGGCTACACCTTC. It specifies CASTVTGGYGYTF.

The chain carries TRBV20-1 and TRBJ2-2; 9 bases line up with TRBD2. From germline, CDR1 is DFQATT and CDR2 SNEGSKA (reference sequence). The CDR3 runs to 17 residues. Losses at the gene ends were 1 base for V and 1 base for J; bases not matched to a gene: 7. CDR3 DNA sequence: TGCAGTGCTAGAGGGGAGCGGGAGGAATGGAACACCGGGGAGCTGTTTTTT. Translation: CSARGEREEWNTGELFF.

J is TRBJ2-7 and V is TRBV20-1; 7 bases match TRBD1. The junction had 14 bases not matched to a gene; V was cut back by 6 bases and J by 6 bases. Germline loops: CDR1 DFQATT, CDR2 SNEGSKA (reference sequence). This CDR3 has 14 amino acids. This CDR3 is CSANRQGPAPEQYF. In DNA, the CDR3 is TGCAGTGCAAACCGACAGGGCCCCGCACCCGAGCAGTACTTC.

In the case of this clone: Relative to the germline gene, one junction end is altered; a read error may explain this. The chain uses TRBV11-2 and TRBJ1-1; 8 bases are shared with TRBD1. CDR3 size: 14 residues. Germline V gives CDR1 SGHAT, CDR2 FQNNGV. The CDR3 region has the DNA TGTGCCAGCAGCGCTCGGACAGGGATCACTGAGGCTTTCTTT. Its protein is CASSARTGITEAFF. Using reference TRBV11-2 and TRBJ1-1 for the parts outside the CDR3, the full variable domain is EAGVAQSPRYKIIEKRQSVAFWCNPISGHATLYWYQQILGQGPKLLIQFQNNGVVDDSQLPKDRFSAERLKGVDSTLKIQPAKLEDSAVYLCASSARTGITEAFFGQGTRLTVV.

This clone was recorded at least ten times. The V call is TRBV7-9, the J call TRBJ1-4; 8 bases match TRBD1. The CDR3 runs 16 residues. Germline V gives CDR1 SEHNR, CDR2 FQNEAQ (reference sequence). V was clipped by 1 base and J by 4 bases; unmatched bases: 5. The chain's CDR3 is CASSLVQGAGNEKLFF. CDR3 DNA: TGTGCCAGCAGCTTAGTTCAGGGGGCTGGTAATGAAAAACTGTTTTTT. Variable domain in full (rest from reference TRBV7-9 and TRBJ1-4): DTGVSQNPRHKITKRGQNVTFRCDPISEHNRLYWYRQTLGQGPEFLTYFQNEAQLEKSRLLSDRFSAERPKGSFSTLEIQRTEQGDSAMYLCASSLVQGAGNEKLFFGSGTQLSVL.

This clone was counted many times. V is TRBV7-2 and J is TRBJ1-1, with TRBD1 matching over 7 bases. Germline values: CDR1 SGHTA, CDR2 FQGNSA. CDR3 length equals 13 residues. V lost 5 bases, J lost 5 bases, and 5 bases stayed unmatched. As DNA, the CDR3 is TGTGCCAGCAGCCCTACACAGGGGACTGAAGCTTTCTTT. It translates to CASSPTQGTEAFF.

This clone came up many times. The J gene is TRBJ2-2, the V gene TRBV5-6; possibly TRBD2 for D (5 bases). This CDR3 has 12 residues. Germline V gene sequence: CDR1 SGHDT, CDR2 YYEEEE. Between the trimmed V and J ends, which lost 4 bases and 7 bases, there was a span of 8 bases. The CDR3 coding sequence is TGTGCCAGCAGCCCCCGGGGCGGGGAGCTGTTTTTT. It codes for CASSPRGGELFF.

The gene calls are TRBV11-1 and TRBJ2-6, with D possibly TRBD1 on 5 matching bases. Trimming removed 5 bases from V and 0 bases from J, with 14 bases in between. The CDR3 contains 17 residues. Germline V lookup: CDR1 SGHAT, CDR2 FQDESV (reference sequence). CDR3 in amino acids: CASSGDRSGSGANVLTF. The DNA of the CDR3 is TGTGCCAGCAGCGGTGACAGAAGTGGCTCTGGGGCCAACGTCCTGACTTTC.

The V gene is TRBV3-1, the J gene TRBJ2-4; 8 nucleotides match TRBD1. Trimming at V came to 1 base and at J to 2 bases, leaving 1 base not matched to a gene. The CDR3 sequence is 15 residues long. CDR1 LGHDT and CDR2 YNNKEL come from the germline V gene (reference sequence). The CDR3 DNA reads TGTGCCAGCAGCCAAGGGACAGGGCCCAAAAACATTCAGTACTTC. Its translation: CASSQGTGPKNIQYF.

This clone was detected once. The V and J genes are TRBV11-1 and TRBJ1-2; 8 bases match TRBD1. Trimming removed 4 bases from V and 4 bases from J; junction bases left unmatched: 14. This CDR3 comprises 17 residues. Germline V gene data show CDR1 as SGHAT and CDR2 as FQDESV (reference sequence). The CDR3 here is CASSSSFGQGGTYGYTF. In DNA, the CDR3 is TGTGCCAGCAGCTCTTCTTTTGGACAGGGAGGAACCTATGGCTACACCTTC.

This clone was recorded at least ten times. This rearrangement joins TRBV4-2 to TRBJ2-3; D remains unclear. The CDR3 length is 15 residues. Germline V lookup: CDR1 LGHNA, CDR2 YNFKEQ. V lost 4 bases and J 6 bases, leaving 17 bases between the germline ends. The CDR3 DNA reads as TGTGCCAGCAGCCGCATAGATGCGGCCCTCGATACGCAGTATTTT. Amino acid sequence: CASSRIDAALDTQYF.

This clone occurred many times. A single base separates this from a much larger clone, so it may be a read error. The chain combines TRBV16 with TRBJ2-1; 14 nucleotides agree with TRBD2. The junction had 13 bases not matched to a gene; V was cut back by 0 bases and J by 15 bases. This CDR3 contains 17 residues. CDR1 is KGHSY, CDR2 FQNENV, per germline. The CDR3 sequence: CASSQSPPGTSGSRPFF. The CDR3 DNA is TGTGCCAGCAGCCAATCACCTCCCGGGACTAGCGGGAGCCGGCCGTTCTTC.

This clone has a handful of counts. The V and J genes are TRBV27 and TRBJ2-2, with TRBD2 as a possible D gene (5 bases). Trimming took off 4 bases at V and 7 bases at J, with 13 bases between the two ends. The length of the CDR3 is 14 residues. Germline V lookup: CDR1 MNHEY, CDR2 SMNVEV (reference sequence). The CDR3 sequence: CASSSRTRNGELFF. In DNA, the CDR3 is TGTGCCAGCAGTTCCCGAACTAGGAACGGGGAGCTGTTTTTT.

The V gene is TRBV20-1, the J gene TRBJ2-7; D possibly corresponds to TRBD1 (6 bases). Germline values: CDR1 DFQATT, CDR2 SNEGSKA (reference sequence). Trimming took 5 bases from V and 3 from J, leaving 20 bases between them. The CDR3 contains 15 residues. The CDR3 DNA is TGCAGTGCTTTGTCCCCAGGGGCCGGCCTCTACGAGCAGTACTTC. It encodes CSALSPGAGLYEQYF.

In its sample, this clone is medium-sized. This rearrangement joins TRBV19 to TRBJ1-1; maybe TRBD1 (5 bases). The germline V gene has CDR1 LNHDA and CDR2 SQIVND (reference sequence). There are 14 residues in the CDR3. V was shortened by 1 base and J by 4 bases, with 10 bases between the two germline ends. Here the CDR3 reads CASSIGDSATEAFF. Written as DNA, the CDR3 is TGTGCCAGTAGTATAGGTGACAGCGCCACTGAAGCTTTCTTT.

Only a few counts were recorded for this clone. The genes are TRBV20-1 and TRBJ2-4; possibly TRBD1 for D (6 bases). V was clipped by 6 bases and J by 3 bases, with 18 bases between them. This CDR3 contains 15 residues. Germline CDR1 is DFQATT and CDR2 is SNEGSKA (reference sequence). The DNA for the CDR3 is TGCAGTGCCAGAATTCTCCGGGACATCAAAAACATTCAGTACTTC. Its protein product is CSARILRDIKNIQYF.

Within the sample, this clone is medium-sized. The V call is TRBV27, the J call TRBJ2-3; D ambiguous. CDR1 and CDR2 from the germline V gene are MNHEY and SMNVEV (reference sequence). The V end lost 2 bases, the J end lost 0 bases, and 9 bases lay between the germline ends. This CDR3 is 15 amino acids long. The CDR3 spells CASSLRTASTDTQYF. The CDR3 region has the DNA TGTGCCAGCAGTTTAAGGACGGCTAGCACAGATACGCAGTATTTT.

By its share, this clone is medium-sized (0.01 to 0.1%). The chain links TRBV12-3 or TRBV12-4 to TRBJ1-1; no clear D gene. V lost 3 bases, J lost 1 base, and 6 bases lay in between. The CDR3 length is 13 residues. CDR3 region: CASSFHANTEAFF. CDR3 DNA: TGTGCCAGCAGTTTTCATGCGAACACTGAAGCTTTCTTT.

In its sample, this clone is medium-sized (0.01 to 0.1%). The chain is built from TRBV7-2 and TRBJ1-2; tentatively, D is TRBD1 (5 bases). Trimming took 0 bases from V and 4 from J, leaving 15 bases between them. CDR1 and CDR2 from the germline V gene are SGHTA and FQGNSA. There are 16 residues in the CDR3. CDR3 sequence (DNA): TGTGCCAGCAGCTTAGCGGGGGGGACTCACTCCTATGGCTACACCTTC. It is translated as CASSLAGGTHSYGYTF.

This clone was counted ten times or more. V gene TRBV4-1 combines with J gene TRBJ2-3; maybe TRBD2 (6 bases). Between the trimmed V and J ends, which lost 1 base and 2 bases, there was a span of 13 bases. Per the germline V gene, CDR1 is MGHRA and CDR2 is YSYEKL. This CDR3 has 16 residues. The CDR3 DNA reads TGCGCCAGCAGCCAAGGACTAGGCCCCTCCACAGATACGCAGTATTTT. This sequence encodes CASSQGLGPSTDTQYF.

This clone has at least ten counts. The V call is TRBV29-1, the J call TRBJ1-5; 9 positions agree with TRBD1. The germline V gene has CDR1 SQVTM and CDR2 ANQGSEA. The V and J ends lost 4 bases and 7 bases, in that order; junction bases with no gene match: 8. This CDR3 is 14 amino acids long. CDR3: CSVAKDRGGQPQHF. CDR3 nucleotides: TGCAGCGTTGCTAAGGACAGGGGTGGGCAGCCCCAGCATTTT.

Regarding this clone: It may be a read error: a sequence one base away is much more abundant. The same CDR3 is also encoded by other DNA sequences in this sample. J is TRBJ1-2 and V is TRBV6-1; D possibly corresponds to TRBD1 (5 bases). Between the trimmed V and J ends, which lost 7 bases and 5 bases, there was a span of 14 bases. CDR1 and CDR2 from the germline V gene are MNHNS and SASEGT. This CDR3 comprises 13 residues. The CDR3 loop is CASTPRGGYGYTF. The CDR3 coding sequence is TGTGCCAGCACCCCGCGGGGCGGTTATGGCTACACCTTC.

This chain joins TRBV20-1 and TRBJ2-7; 12 positions match TRBD2. From germline, CDR1 is DFQATT and CDR2 SNEGSKA (reference sequence). Germline trimming cut 6 bases from V and 0 bases from J; bases unmatched to any gene: 3. This CDR3 is built from 14 residues. The CDR3 sequence is CSAKTSGSSYEQYF. The CDR3 region has the DNA TGCAGTGCCAAGACTAGCGGGAGCTCCTACGAGCAGTACTTC.

The chain is built from TRBV6-2 or TRBV6-3 and TRBJ1-2; 9 bases are shared with TRBD1. The CDR3 length is 15 residues. The germline V gene has CDR1 MNHEY and CDR2 SVGEGT. V lost 0 bases and J lost 4; bases outside the gene matches: 3. The CDR3 spells CASSYSRTGVYGYTF. CDR3 bases: TGTGCCAGCAGTTACTCACGGACAGGGGTCTATGGCTACACCTTC.

A few counts support this clone. The chain uses TRBV28 and TRBJ2-1; 8 bases align to TRBD2. The CDR3 has 16 amino acids. J gave up 10 bases and V 5 bases, and 16 bases lay outside the gene matches. Germline V lookup: CDR1 MDHEN, CDR2 SYDVKM. The CDR3 nucleotides read TGTGCCAGCAGTCTCCAACTAGCGGTCGTACCGATGGAGCAGTTCTTC. Its translation is CASSLQLAVVPMEQFF.

This clone has at least ten counts. The chain is built from TRBV6-6 and TRBJ2-6; 11 bases are a match to TRBD1. Germline CDR1 MNHNY, CDR2 SVGAGI (reference sequence). This CDR3 comprises 19 residues. Trimming removed 4 bases from V and 0 bases from J; junction bases left unmatched: 8. CDR3 coding DNA: TGTGCCAGCAGTTCAAACACCGGGACAGGGGGCTCTGGGGCCAACGTCCTGACTTTC. It codes for CASSSNTGTGGSGANVLTF.

With regard to this clone: The junction and the germline gene differ at one end; a read error may be behind it. The J gene is TRBJ2-1, the V gene TRBV11-2, with 8 bases matching TRBD2. Germline assignment: CDR1 SGHAT and CDR2 FQNNGV. The CDR3 has 15 amino acids. In DNA, the CDR3 is TGTGCCAGCAGCCGTGCGAGCGGGAGATCGAATGAGCAGCTCTTC. The encoded protein is CASSRASGRSNEQLF. The whole variable domain, remainder taken from reference TRBV11-2 and TRBJ2-1, is EAGVAQSPRYKIIEKRQSVAFWCNPISGHATLYWYQQILGQGPKLLIQFQNNGVVDDSQLPKDRFSAERLKGVDSTLKIQPAKLEDSAVYLCASSRASGRSNEQLFGPGTRLTVL.

Only a few counts were recorded for this clone. The chain recombines TRBV27 with TRBJ2-7; TRBD1 matches 9 bases. Unmatched junction bases numbered 7, after V lost 6 bases and J lost 1 base. The CDR3 runs to 15 residues. The germline CDR1 and CDR2 sequences are MNHEY and SMNVEV (reference sequence). The CDR3 bases are TGTGCCAGCAGCTTCGGGACAGGGACTTCCTACGAGCAGTACTTC. Translating gives CASSFGTGTSYEQYF.

This clone came up a few times. This chain connects TRBV5-1 to TRBJ1-2; D not certain. This CDR3 comprises 11 residues. Trimming removed 6 bases from V and 4 bases from J, with 7 bases in between. Looked up from germline, CDR1 is SGHRS and CDR2 is YFSETQ. CDR3 nucleotides: TGCGCCAGCACCAGCGGCTATGGCTACACCTTC. Translating it yields CASTSGYGYTF.